The 14 T cell receptor beta chains listed next were all sequenced from one sample in a study of cytomegalovirus exposure and HLA in healthy donors. The PCR ran on 60 Vbeta and 13 Jbeta primers. Profiled with immunoSEQ multiplex PCR; TCRdb holds only in-frame clones, not every one. Seen in this sample are 90,000 to 120,000 clones; the ten most common clones hold around 0.59%. The sample taken for sequencing was PBMCs. Source of these receptors: a man between 50 and 59 years old in good health and CMV-seronegative.

The rearrangement joins TRBV9 to TRBJ2-1; 9 bases are a match to TRBD1. The CDR3 contains 16 residues. Germline trimming cut 3 bases from V and 0 bases from J; bases unmatched to any gene: 4. Looked up from germline, CDR1 is SGDLS and CDR2 is YYNGEE. CDR3 coding DNA: TGTGCCAGCAGCGCACCGACAGGGGGCTCCTACAATGAGCAGTTCTTC. Protein sequence: CASSAPTGGSYNEQFF.

This rearrangement joins TRBV11-3 to TRBJ1-1; the D is unclear. V lost 1 base, J lost 5 bases, and 5 bases lay in between. Germline values: CDR1 SGHNT, CDR2 YENEEA. The CDR3 runs to 12 residues. The CDR3 sequence is CASSLVRTEAFF. The CDR3, as DNA: TGTGCCAGCAGCTTAGTGCGAACTGAAGCTTTCTTT.

The chain couples TRBV25-1 to TRBJ1-1; D is possibly TRBD1 (6 bases). This CDR3 has 13 residues. Germline V gene data show CDR1 as MGHDK and CDR2 as SYGVNS. Trimming took 2 bases from V and 6 from J, leaving 10 bases between them. The chain's CDR3 is CASSEEQGAEAFF. The CDR3 DNA follows: TGTGCCAGCAGTGAAGAACAGGGAGCTGAAGCTTTCTTT.

This rearrangement joins TRBV18 to TRBJ1-1, with D perhaps matching TRBD1 (5 bases). CDR1 and CDR2 from the germline V gene are KGHSH and LQKENI. This CDR3 has 15 amino acids. The V and J ends lost 0 bases and 4 bases respectively, with 12 bases between them. DNA of the CDR3: TGTGCCAGCTCACCACCGGGAGGGGTAAGCACTGAAGCTTTCTTT. As protein: CASSPPGGVSTEAFF.

V gene TRBV29-1 combines with J gene TRBJ1-2, with D unclear. Looked up from germline, CDR1 is SQVTM and CDR2 is ANQGSEA. The ends were cut back, 1 base at V and 6 bases at J, with 3 bases in the middle. The CDR3 has 10 residues. The CDR3 spells CSVEADGYTF. CDR3 nucleotide sequence: TGCAGCGTTGAAGCGGATGGCTACACCTTC.

V usage is TRBV25-1 and J usage is TRBJ1-3; D unclear. Germline CDR1 reads MGHDK; CDR2 reads SYGVNS. The CDR3 length is 15 residues. With 5 bases removed from V and 0 bases from J, the gap between germline ends came to 11 bases. CDR3 sequence (DNA): TGTGCCAGCAGTTATCTTTCTAGCTCTGGAAACACCATATATTTT. Translating gives CASSYLSSSGNTIYF.

The chain uses TRBV30 and TRBJ1-1, with D maybe TRBD1 (6 bases). Germline loops: CDR1 GTSNPN, CDR2 SVGIG (reference sequence). Trimming left V 5 bases short and J 1 base short, with 11 bases between. The CDR3 covers 13 residues. The DNA of the CDR3 is TGTGCCTGGGGCCGAGGGGGGAACACTGAAGCTTTCTTT. This encodes CAWGRGGNTEAFF.

The chain couples TRBV4-3 to TRBJ2-1; TRBD1 agrees at 7 bases. The CDR3 totals 14 residues. Germline V gene data show CDR1 as LGHNA and CDR2 as YSLEER. Germline trimming cut 1 base from V and 6 bases from J; bases unmatched to any gene: 3. The CDR3 here is CASSQAGGRNEQFF. The DNA for the CDR3 is TGCGCCAGCAGCCAAGCAGGGGGTCGCAATGAGCAGTTCTTC.

The J gene is TRBJ2-2, the V gene TRBV18, with a possible D match to TRBD1 (5 bases). The CDR3 is 15 residues long. CDR1 is KGHSH, CDR2 LQKENI, per germline. Trimming stripped 6 bases from V and 0 bases from J, with 11 bases between. CDR3 DNA sequence: TGTGCCAGCTCCTTTGGGGCACCGAACACCGGGGAGCTGTTTTTT. Translated: CASSFGAPNTGELFF.

This sequence joins TRBV2 and TRBJ2-1; 10 nucleotides agree with TRBD1. Looked up from germline, CDR1 is SNHLY and CDR2 is FYNNEI. V trimming: 2 bases; J trimming: 6 bases; junction bases outside the gene matches: 13. CDR3 length: 18 residues. In nucleotides, the CDR3 is TGTGCCAGCAGTGAATCCCGGTGGGGGACAGGGGCATTCAATGAGCAGTTCTTC. Encoded protein: CASSESRWGTGAFNEQFF.

This chain uses TRBV4-3 with TRBJ2-7; no reliable D call. The V end was cut by 2 bases, the J end by 5 bases, with 10 bases between. The CDR3 sequence is 13 residues long. Germline lookup yields CDR1 LGHNA and CDR2 YSLEER. CDR3 residues: CASSQRLLDEQYF. The CDR3 DNA is TGCGCCAGCAGCCAACGGTTATTGGACGAGCAGTACTTC.

J is TRBJ2-2 and V is TRBV29-1; 9 bases fit TRBD2. V was pared by 3 bases and J by 2 bases, with 1 base of the junction left unmatched. This CDR3 comprises 14 residues. Germline V lookup: CDR1 SQVTM, CDR2 ANQGSEA. In nucleotides, the CDR3 is TGCAGCGTTGAGCGGGAGGGCAACACCGGGGAGCTGTTTTTT. Translating gives CSVEREGNTGELFF.

To note about this clone: Other DNA sequences from this sample encode an identical CDR3 as well. V usage is TRBV9 and J usage is TRBJ2-2; D might be TRBD2 (6 bases). This CDR3 spans 13 amino acids. V shed 2 bases and J shed 4 bases, with 6 bases lying between them. CDR1 is SGDLS and CDR2 is YYNGEE in the germline V gene. CDR3 bases: TGTGCCAGCAGCGTCGGGGGCACCGGGGAGCTGTTTTTT. Amino acid sequence: CASSVGGTGELFF.

The rearrangement links TRBV6-1 to TRBJ1-3; D not resolved. The CDR3 is 14 residues long. Trimming pared 6 bases from V and 4 bases from J, leaving 13 bases between. The germline V gene has CDR1 MNHNS and CDR2 SASEGT. The CDR3 spells CASRAAGLGNTIYF. The CDR3 nucleotides are TGTGCCAGCAGGGCAGCGGGTCTGGGAAACACCATATATTTT.